This T cell receptor beta chain was retrieved from a study of blood T cell repertoires in COVID-19. In the study overall: PBMCs, B-cell-depleted T cells, or T cells were the source of the cDNA or gDNA that made up the material.

J was trimmed by 0 bases and V by 4 bases; bases with no gene match: 7. This CDR3 has 17 residues. Germline V gene lookup returns CDR1 LGHDT and CDR2 YNNKEL (reference sequence). Authors' processing steps: Amplification with reference gene primers provided the estimates of nucleated cell counts. Assay used: immunoSEQ multiplex PCR; TCRdb lists only in-frame clones, some missing. That table furnishes V, J and clone size, whereas the DNA furnished D and trimming. The sample records 300,000 or so clones, roughly 90% being singletons. The TCR was taken from a woman aged 25-40 years with COVID-19, enrolled during active disease. The rearrangement uses TRBV3-1 (or the pseudogene TRBV3-2) and TRBJ2-1, with TRBD2 matching over 9 bases. The specimen sequenced was peripheral blood. The CDR3 bases are TGTGCCAGCAGCCCCCCCAGCGGGAGGATCTCCTACAATGAGCAGTTCTTC. Its translation: CASSPPSGRISYNEQFF.